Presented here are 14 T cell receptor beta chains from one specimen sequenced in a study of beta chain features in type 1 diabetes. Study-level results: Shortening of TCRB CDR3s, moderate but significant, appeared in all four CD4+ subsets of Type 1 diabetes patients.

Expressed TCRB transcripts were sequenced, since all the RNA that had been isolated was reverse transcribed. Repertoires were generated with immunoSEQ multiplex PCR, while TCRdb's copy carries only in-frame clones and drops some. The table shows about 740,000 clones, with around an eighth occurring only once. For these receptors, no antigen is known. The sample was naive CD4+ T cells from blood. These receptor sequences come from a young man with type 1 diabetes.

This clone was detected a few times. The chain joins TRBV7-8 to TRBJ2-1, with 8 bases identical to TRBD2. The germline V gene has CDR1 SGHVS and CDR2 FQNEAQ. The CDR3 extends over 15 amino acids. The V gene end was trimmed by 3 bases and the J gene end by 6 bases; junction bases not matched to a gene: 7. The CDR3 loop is CASSFPGLEVNEQFF. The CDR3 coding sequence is TGTGCCAGCAGCTTCCCGGGACTAGAGGTCAATGAGCAGTTCTTC.

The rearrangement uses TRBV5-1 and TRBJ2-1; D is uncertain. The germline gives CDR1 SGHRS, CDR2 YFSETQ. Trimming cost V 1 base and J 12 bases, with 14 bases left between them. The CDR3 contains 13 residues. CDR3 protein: CASSLLAVSVQFF. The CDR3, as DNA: TGCGCCAGCAGCTTGTTGGCAGTCTCCGTGCAGTTCTTC.

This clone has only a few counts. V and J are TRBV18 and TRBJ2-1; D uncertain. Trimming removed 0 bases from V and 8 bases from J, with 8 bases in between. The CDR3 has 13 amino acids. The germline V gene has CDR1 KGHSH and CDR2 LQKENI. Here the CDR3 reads CASSPPWEDEQFF. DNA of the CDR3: TGTGCCAGCTCACCACCGTGGGAAGATGAGCAGTTCTTC.

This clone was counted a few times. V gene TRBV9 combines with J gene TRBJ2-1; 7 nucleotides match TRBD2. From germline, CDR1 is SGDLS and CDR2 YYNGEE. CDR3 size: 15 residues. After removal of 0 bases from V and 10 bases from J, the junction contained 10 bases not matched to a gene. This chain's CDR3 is CASSVVAGVPGEQFF. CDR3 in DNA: TGTGCCAGCAGCGTAGTGGCGGGGGTACCGGGCGAGCAGTTCTTC.

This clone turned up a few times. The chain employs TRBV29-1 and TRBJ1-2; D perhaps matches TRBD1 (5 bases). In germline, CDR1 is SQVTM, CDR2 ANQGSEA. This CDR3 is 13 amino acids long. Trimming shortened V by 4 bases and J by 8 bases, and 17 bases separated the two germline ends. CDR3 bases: TGCAGCGTTGCGGAAGTTTTGGGGACGGGCTACACCTTC. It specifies CSVAEVLGTGYTF.

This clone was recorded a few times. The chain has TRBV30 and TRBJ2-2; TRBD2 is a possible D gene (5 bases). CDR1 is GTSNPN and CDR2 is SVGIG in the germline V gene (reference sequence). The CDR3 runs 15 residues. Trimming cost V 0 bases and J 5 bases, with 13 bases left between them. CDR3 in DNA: TGTGCCTGGAGTGTACTGAGGGCCGGGACCGGGGAGCTGTTTTTT. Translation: CAWSVLRAGTGELFF.

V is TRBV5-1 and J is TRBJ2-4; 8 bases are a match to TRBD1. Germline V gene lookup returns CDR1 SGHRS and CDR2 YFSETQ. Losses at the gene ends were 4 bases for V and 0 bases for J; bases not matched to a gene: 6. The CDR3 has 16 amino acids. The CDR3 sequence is CASSRTGGLAKNIQYF. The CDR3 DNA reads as TGCGCCAGCAGCCGTACAGGGGGTCTAGCCAAAAACATTCAGTACTTC.

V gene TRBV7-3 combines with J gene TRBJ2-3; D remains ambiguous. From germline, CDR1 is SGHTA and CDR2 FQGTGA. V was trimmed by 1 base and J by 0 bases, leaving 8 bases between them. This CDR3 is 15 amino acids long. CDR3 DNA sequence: TGTGCCAGCAGCTTAAGCGTTTCTAGCACAGATACGCAGTATTTT. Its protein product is CASSLSVSSTDTQYF.

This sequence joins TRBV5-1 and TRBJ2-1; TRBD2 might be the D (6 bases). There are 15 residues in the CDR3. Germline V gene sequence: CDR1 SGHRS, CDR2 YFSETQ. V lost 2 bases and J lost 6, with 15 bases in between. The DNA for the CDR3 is TGCGCCAGCAGCTTCGGGAGCCTAATAGGCAATGAGCAGTTCTTC. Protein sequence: CASSFGSLIGNEQFF.

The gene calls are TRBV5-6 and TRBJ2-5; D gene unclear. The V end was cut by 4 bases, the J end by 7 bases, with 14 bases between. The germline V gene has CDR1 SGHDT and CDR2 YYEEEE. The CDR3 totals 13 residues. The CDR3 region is CASSPGDPGTQYF. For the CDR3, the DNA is TGTGCCAGCAGCCCCGGTGACCCGGGGACCCAGTACTTC.

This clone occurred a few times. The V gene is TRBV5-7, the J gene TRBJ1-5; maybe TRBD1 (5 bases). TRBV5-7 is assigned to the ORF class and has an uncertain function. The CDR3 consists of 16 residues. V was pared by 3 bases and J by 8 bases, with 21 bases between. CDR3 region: CASSWEGIRVRKPQHF. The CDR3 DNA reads TGTGCCAGCAGCTGGGAGGGGATACGGGTCAGAAAGCCCCAGCATTTT.

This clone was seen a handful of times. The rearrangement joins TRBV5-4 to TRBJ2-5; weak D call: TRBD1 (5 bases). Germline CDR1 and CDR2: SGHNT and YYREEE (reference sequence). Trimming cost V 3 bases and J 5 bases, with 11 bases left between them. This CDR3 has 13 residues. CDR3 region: CASSYVGQETQYF. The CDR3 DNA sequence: TGTGCCAGCAGCTATGTGGGGCAGGAGACCCAGTACTTC.

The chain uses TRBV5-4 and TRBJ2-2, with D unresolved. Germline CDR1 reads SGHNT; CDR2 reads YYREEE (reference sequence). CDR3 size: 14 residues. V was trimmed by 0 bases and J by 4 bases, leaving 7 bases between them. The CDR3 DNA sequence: TGTGCCAGCAGCTTGGTACGGACCACCGGGGAGCTGTTTTTT. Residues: CASSLVRTTGELFF.

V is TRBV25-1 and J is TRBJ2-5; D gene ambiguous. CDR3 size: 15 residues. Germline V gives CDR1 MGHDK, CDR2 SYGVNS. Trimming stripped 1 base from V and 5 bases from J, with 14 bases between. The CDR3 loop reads CASSESSRSPETQYF. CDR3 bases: TGTGCCAGCAGTGAATCGAGTCGCTCCCCCGAGACCCAGTACTTC.